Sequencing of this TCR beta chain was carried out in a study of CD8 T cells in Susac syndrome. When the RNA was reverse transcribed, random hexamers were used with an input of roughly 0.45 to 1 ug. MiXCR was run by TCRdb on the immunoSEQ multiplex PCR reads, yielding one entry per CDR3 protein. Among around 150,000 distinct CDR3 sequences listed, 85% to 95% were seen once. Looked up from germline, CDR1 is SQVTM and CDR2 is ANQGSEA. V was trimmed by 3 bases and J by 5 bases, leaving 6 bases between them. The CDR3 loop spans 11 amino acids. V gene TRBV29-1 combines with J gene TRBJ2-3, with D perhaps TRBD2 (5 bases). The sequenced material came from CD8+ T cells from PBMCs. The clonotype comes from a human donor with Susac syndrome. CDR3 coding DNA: TGCAGCGTTGACGCGGGAGATACGCAGTATTTT. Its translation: CSVDAGDTQYF.